A selection of T cell receptor beta chains follows, all from one sample in a study of T cell changes during pregnancy in multiple sclerosis. Assay: immunoSEQ multiplex PCR; the TCRdb copy retains only in-frame clones and omits some. The table has 50,000 or so clones, more than 90% seen once; the top ten hold approximately 1.1%. This specimen was peripheral blood, taken after pregnancy. All receptors derive from a female donor in good health, enrolled as a control in a pregnancy study. Each CDR3 is given with its conserved first and last residue. A D gene is named only where the DNA matches it firmly. Only part of the rows carry a size: once, few, many, or a class if the clone is expanded.

D gene: .
J gene: TRBJ1-6
V gene: TRBV7-9
clone size: .
CDR3 protein: CASTLTNSPLHF
CDR3 DNA: TGTGCCAGCACGCTCACAAATTCACCCCTCCACTTT

D gene: TRBD2
J gene: TRBJ2-1
V gene: TRBV19
clone size: .
CDR3 protein: CASGPSGRVLRYNEQFF
CDR3 DNA: TGTGCCAGTGGTCCTAGCGGGAGAGTCCTCCGGTACAATGAGCAGTTCTTC

D gene: TRBD1
J gene: TRBJ1-5
V gene: TRBV5-1
clone size: .
CDR3 protein: CASSLMGRGRKNQPQHF
CDR3 DNA: TGCGCCAGCAGCTTGATGGGCAGGGGGAGGAAGAATCAGCCCCAGCATTTT

D gene: TRBD1
J gene: TRBJ2-7
V gene: TRBV12-5
clone size: once
CDR3 protein: CASGLWTGGEQYF
CDR3 DNA: TGTGCTAGTGGTTTGTGGACAGGGGGCGAGCAGTACTTC

D gene: TRBD2
J gene: TRBJ2-1
V gene: TRBV5-1
clone size: .
CDR3 protein: CASSSWTSGSGEQFF
CDR3 DNA: TGCGCCAGCAGCTCGTGGACTAGCGGGAGTGGTGAGCAGTTCTTC

D gene: .
J gene: TRBJ2-3
V gene: TRBV27
clone size: .
CDR3 protein: CASSLGEGTDTQYF
CDR3 DNA: TGTGCCAGCAGTTTGGGGGAGGGCACAGATACGCAGTATTTT

D gene: TRBD1
J gene: TRBJ2-2
V gene: TRBV5-1
clone size: few
CDR3 protein: CASRGTGEFFGELFF
CDR3 DNA: TGCGCCTCAAGGGGGACAGGGGAGTTCTTCGGGGAGCTGTTTTTT

D gene: .
J gene: TRBJ2-5
V gene: TRBV5-4
clone size: .
CDR3 protein: CASSFRQVETQYF
CDR3 DNA: TGTGCCAGCAGCTTCCGACAGGTGGAGACCCAGTACTTC

D gene: .
J gene: TRBJ1-1
V gene: TRBV28
clone size: .
CDR3 protein: CASSPSLIQVNTEAFF
CDR3 DNA: TGTGCCAGCAGCCCTTCCCTTATACAGGTGAACACTGAAGCTTTCTTT

D gene: TRBD1
J gene: TRBJ2-7
V gene: TRBV7-2
clone size: .
CDR3 protein: CASSYMDRGLFEQYF
CDR3 DNA: TGTGCCAGCAGCTATATGGACAGGGGGTTGTTCGAGCAGTACTTC

D gene: .
J gene: TRBJ1-6
V gene: TRBV7-6
clone size: .
CDR3 protein: CASSLASRAGAGNSPLHF
CDR3 DNA: TGTGCCAGCAGCTTAGCGAGTAGGGCAGGGGCAGGTAATTCACCCCTCCACTTT

D gene: TRBD2
J gene: TRBJ2-3
V gene: TRBV5-4
clone size: .
CDR3 protein: CASSDPGLAGDTQYF
CDR3 DNA: TGTGCCAGCAGCGATCCGGGACTAGCGGGTGATACGCAGTATTTT

D gene: TRBD1
J gene: TRBJ2-2
V gene: TRBV30
clone size: medium-sized
CDR3 protein: CAWSVWDRNTGELFF
CDR3 DNA: TGTGCCTGGAGTGTCTGGGACAGGAACACCGGGGAGCTGTTTTTT

D gene: .
J gene: TRBJ2-3
V gene: TRBV28
clone size: .
CDR3 protein: CASRLRLDTQYF
CDR3 DNA: TGTGCCAGCAGGCTTCGGTTAGATACGCAGTATTTT

D gene: TRBD2
J gene: TRBJ2-1
V gene: TRBV10-3
clone size: .
CDR3 protein: CASGLAGRNEQFF
CDR3 DNA: TGTGCCAGCGGACTAGCGGGACGCAATGAGCAGTTCTTC

D gene: .
J gene: TRBJ2-7
V gene: TRBV5-4
clone size: once
CDR3 protein: CASSFGLRNYYEQYF
CDR3 DNA: TGTGCCAGCAGCTTCGGCCTCAGGAATTACTACGAGCAGTACTTC

D gene: .
J gene: TRBJ1-1
V gene: TRBV15
clone size: .
CDR3 protein: CATTARENTEAFF
CDR3 DNA: TGTGCCACCACCGCCAGGGAGAACACTGAAGCTTTCTTT

D gene: .
J gene: TRBJ1-2
V gene: TRBV28
clone size: .
CDR3 protein: CASSLVPAWGYTF
CDR3 DNA: TGTGCCAGCAGTTTAGTCCCCGCGTGGGGCTACACCTTC

D gene: .
J gene: TRBJ1-5
V gene: TRBV12-2
clone size: .
CDR3 protein: CASRLGYAQHSNQPQHF
CDR3 DNA: TGTGCAAGTCGCTTAGGATACGCACAGCATAGCAATCAGCCCCAGCATTTT

D gene: .
J gene: TRBJ1-1
V gene: TRBV6-1
clone size: .
CDR3 protein: CASSVDMNTEAFF
CDR3 DNA: TGTGCCAGCAGCGTTGACATGAACACTGAAGCTTTCTTT

D gene: TRBD1
J gene: TRBJ1-2
V gene: TRBV9
clone size: .
CDR3 protein: CASSVAVAGGYYGYTF
CDR3 DNA: TGTGCCAGCAGCGTAGCGGTGGCAGGGGGTTACTATGGCTACACCTTC

D gene: .
J gene: TRBJ1-2
V gene: TRBV9
clone size: .
CDR3 protein: CASSPTGVYGYTF
CDR3 DNA: TGTGCCAGCAGCCCCACGGGGGTCTATGGCTACACCTTC

D gene: .
J gene: TRBJ1-2
V gene: TRBV6-1
clone size: .
CDR3 protein: CASSETETYGYTF
CDR3 DNA: TGTGCCAGCAGTGAGACAGAAACATATGGCTACACCTTC

D gene: .
J gene: TRBJ1-3
V gene: TRBV15
clone size: .
CDR3 protein: CATSRDTRVGNTIYF
CDR3 DNA: TGTGCCACCAGCAGAGACACGAGGGTCGGAAACACCATATATTTT

D gene: .
J gene: TRBJ2-7
V gene: TRBV6-5
clone size: .
CDR3 protein: CASSDRGEQYF
CDR3 DNA: TGTGCCAGCAGTGATCGGGGCGAGCAGTACTTC

D gene: .
J gene: TRBJ1-6
V gene: TRBV4-1
clone size: .
CDR3 protein: CASSPHQGWNSPLHF
CDR3 DNA: TGCGCCAGCAGCCCCCATCAGGGGTGGAATTCACCCCTCCACTTT

D gene: .
J gene: TRBJ1-2
V gene: TRBV21-1
clone size: .
CDR3 protein: CASSKSTVRVRYGYTF
CDR3 DNA: TGTGCCAGCAGCAAATCGACTGTCAGGGTAAGGTATGGCTACACCTTC

D gene: .
J gene: TRBJ2-7
V gene: TRBV7-9
clone size: .
CDR3 protein: CASSLALGPKEQYF
CDR3 DNA: TGTGCCAGCAGCTTAGCGCTAGGCCCCAAAGAGCAGTACTTC

D gene: TRBD1
J gene: TRBJ2-5
V gene: TRBV7-2
clone size: .
CDR3 protein: CASSWGQQETQYF
CDR3 DNA: TGTGCCAGCAGCTGGGGACAGCAAGAGACCCAGTACTTC

D gene: .
J gene: TRBJ2-7
V gene: TRBV14
clone size: .
CDR3 protein: CASSQGGGVGYEQYF
CDR3 DNA: TGTGCCAGCAGCCAAGGAGGTGGCGTAGGCTACGAGCAGTACTTC

D gene: .
J gene: TRBJ1-2
V gene: TRBV6-5
clone size: .
CDR3 protein: CASSYLQGRNGYTF
CDR3 DNA: TGTGCCAGCAGTTATCTCCAGGGTAGGAATGGCTACACCTTC

D gene: TRBD1
J gene: TRBJ1-2
V gene: TRBV5-6
clone size: .
CDR3 protein: CASSLTGTAYGYTF
CDR3 DNA: TGTGCCAGCAGCTTAACCGGGACAGCCTATGGCTACACCTTC

D gene: .
J gene: TRBJ2-5
V gene: TRBV6-6
clone size: .
CDR3 protein: CASSSPVPPETQYF
CDR3 DNA: TGTGCCAGCAGTTCCCCCGTCCCTCCAGAGACCCAGTACTTC

D gene: TRBD2
J gene: TRBJ2-1
V gene: TRBV28
clone size: .
CDR3 protein: CASSLPGLALNEQFF
CDR3 DNA: TGTGCCAGCAGCCTACCGGGACTAGCGCTCAATGAGCAGTTCTTC

D gene: .
J gene: TRBJ2-1
V gene: TRBV7-6
clone size: .
CDR3 protein: CASSFDSYNEQFF
CDR3 DNA: TGTGCCAGCAGCTTCGACTCATACAATGAGCAGTTCTTC

D gene: TRBD2
J gene: TRBJ2-7
V gene: TRBV5-1
clone size: .
CDR3 protein: CASSLSPPSGNYEQYF
CDR3 DNA: TGCGCCAGCAGCTTGTCCCCCCCTAGCGGGAACTACGAGCAGTACTTC

D gene: TRBD1
J gene: TRBJ1-1
V gene: TRBV6-5
clone size: .
CDR3 protein: CASTPGDRGTAFF
CDR3 DNA: TGTGCCAGCACCCCCGGGGACAGGGGAACCGCTTTCTTT

D gene: .
J gene: TRBJ1-5
V gene: TRBV5-5
clone size: .
CDR3 protein: CASSLWEGDQPQHF
CDR3 DNA: TGTGCCAGCAGCTTGTGGGAGGGAGATCAGCCCCAGCATTTT

D gene: TRBD1
J gene: TRBJ2-5
V gene: TRBV9
clone size: .
CDR3 protein: CASSVGQGQGETQYF
CDR3 DNA: TGTGCCAGCAGCGTAGGACAGGGACAGGGAGAGACCCAGTACTTC

D gene: .
J gene: TRBJ1-1
V gene: TRBV4-2
clone size: .
CDR3 protein: CASSQKGGGAFF
CDR3 DNA: TGTGCCAGCAGCCAAAAGGGCGGGGGAGCTTTCTTT

D gene: TRBD1
J gene: TRBJ2-3
V gene: TRBV7-8
clone size: .
CDR3 protein: CASSRIRPTTGGPRDTQYF
CDR3 DNA: TGTGCCAGCAGCCGTATTAGACCCACAACAGGGGGCCCCCGGGATACGCAGTATTTT

D gene: .
J gene: TRBJ2-5
V gene: TRBV27
clone size: .
CDR3 protein: CASSSQGRETQYF
CDR3 DNA: TGTGCCAGCAGTTCGCAGGGAAGGGAGACCCAGTACTTC

D gene: .
J gene: TRBJ1-4
V gene: TRBV10-2
clone size: .
CDR3 protein: CATWSPGEEKLFF
CDR3 DNA: TGCGCCACCTGGTCCCCGGGGGAGGAAAAACTGTTTTTT

D gene: TRBD1
J gene: TRBJ2-3
V gene: TRBV19
clone size: .
CDR3 protein: CASTRQGGNTQYF
CDR3 DNA: TGTGCCAGTACCCGACAGGGGGGAAATACGCAGTATTTT

D gene: TRBD1
J gene: TRBJ1-4
V gene: TRBV5-1
clone size: .
CDR3 protein: CASSPPTGNSGEKLFF
CDR3 DNA: TGCGCCAGCAGCCCGCCGACAGGGAATTCCGGAGAAAAACTGTTTTTT